This T cell receptor beta chain was observed in a study of blood T cells in healthy people across ages (dated by TCRdb to the mid-2010s). As for the study more broadly: In model experiments, roughly one uniquely barcoded TCR beta cDNA molecule per two T cells was captured by template switching. The donors were split into four age groups: young (average around 15 years), middle-aged (over 35), aged (more than 60) and long-lived (under 85). The study analyzed two additional independent replicas of 1 million unique cDNA reads from the same blood draw for two donors, one aged 18 to 30 and one aged 80 or older. To track age-related changes in TCR beta repertoire diversity, the study relied on deep sequencing normalized with unique cDNA molecular identifiers. Summary of the overall study and its limitations: Compared with the aged group, more naive CD4+ T cells, fewer expanded clones and increased TCR diversity were shown by the long-lived group, suggesting age selection. Since profiling was done on bulk unsorted PBMCs, naive and antigen-experienced compartments could not be conclusively compared. Donor CMV infection status was unknown, potentially confounding age-related changes in expanded clonotypes. A strong correlation was found between observed TCR beta diversity and the percentage of naive T cells measured by flow cytometry. Observed TCR beta diversity per million T cells fell roughly linearly with age, and a significant reduction was already apparent by age about 38. Total diversity estimates from one million sequenced T cells were considered lower bounds and underestimates.

Systemically healthy Caucasian individuals from Russia, over 30 in total and aged roughly 6 to 100 years, were included as donors. Each donor gave ten milliliters of peripheral blood, collected into EDTA-treated Vacutainer tubes. PBMCs were isolated by Ficoll-Paque density-gradient centrifugation, with at least 6.5 million obtained per sample. Total RNA was extracted from PBMCs with Trizol reagent, with at least 6 micrograms obtained per sample. For every donor, an aliquot of PBMCs went through flow cytometry to measure the percentages of naive CD45RAhigh/CD27high T cells. There are 17 amino acids in the CDR3, from cysteine to phenylalanine inclusive. Here the CDR3 DNA is all that survives: 51 bases in frame from base 1. Germline trimming amounts to 0 bases on V and 4 bases on J, with 6 as the count of junction bases outside the gene matches. CDR1 and CDR2, looked up from the germline V gene, are MNHEY and SVGEGT.

A note on this clonotype: Which antigen it targets is not known. No base-level quality is on record; no much larger clone is a single base apart.

Receptors were amplified or captured by 5' RACE. Sequencer: Illumina HiSeq 2500. A second PCR of roughly 7 to 11 cycles was run with a J-beta primer mix and a sample-barcoded 5' primer. Each TCR beta cDNA molecule received a unique molecular identifier from a template-switch 5' adaptor carrying 12 random nucleotides. At least 3 million CDR3-containing paired-end reads were obtained from each sample. First-strand cDNA was synthesized from all RNA with the Mint cDNA synthesis kit, primed by a TRBC-specific oligonucleotide. After uracil-DNA glycosylase treatment, a first 18-cycle PCR used universal primers M1SS and BC2_uni_R on all cDNA. The authors' pipeline ran thus. For normalization, 1 million high-quality reads, each with a distinct molecular identifier, were randomly selected from each sample. Instead of being binned into consensus sequences, reads that shared molecular identifiers were thrown out. MiTCR, set to a Q25 quality threshold and the strictest error-elimination algorithm, was used for CDR3 identification, clonotype clustering and error correction. A nonparametric unseen species model with Euler transformation was used to estimate lower-bound total TCR beta diversity. TCRdb trimmed public reads at Q25 via fastp, called clones via MiXCR and kept in-frame beta chains. Identical CDR3 protein sequences are pooled into one entry, listed with their most common genes and DNA. TCRdb assigned the V and J calls; the authors' analysis was not used. The sample contains 800,000 or so distinct CDR3 sequences, 20% to 30% of them found a single time. The ten largest clonotypes hold roughly 3.8% of the sample.

These same data were also listed under a study on T cells of mothers and their children. The second study also describes: Donors were nine systemically healthy Caucasian individuals: three mothers and their six children. cDNA synthesis used all of the extracted RNA, with around 1.6 ug of RNA in each 15 ul reaction. In the second PCR, the M1S primer added sample barcodes and 2-4 random nucleotides. More than 9 million TCR beta CDR3 reads were obtained from each mother, and about 3 million reads were obtained from each child. TCR recombination output is similarly shaped by thymic selection in related and unrelated pairs, with a minor effect exerted by inherited differences. Related mother-child pairs always showed normalized repertoire overlap that was slightly higher than in unrelated mother-child pairs, though the difference was never significant. Persistent microchimeric T cell clones were not detected, at a sensitivity of about 90 clones per million clonotypes. Deep NGS was used in the study to compare the TCR beta repertoires of mothers and children and to look for features that separate related mother-child pairs from unrelated individuals. The mean age was roughly 36 +/- 4 years for the mothers and approximately 11 +/- 4 years for the children. After adapter ligation with NEBNext reagents, the libraries were sequenced on Illumina HiSeq 2000 with 100+100 nt paired-end reads. Mother and child libraries were prepared a month apart and sequenced in separate runs to prevent cross-contamination. For each donor, somewhere between roughly 450,000 and 2,000,000 distinct TCR beta clonotypes were identified. Naive TCR beta clonotypes were estimated from low-frequency clonotypes matched to each donor's FACS-determined naive share, without sorting.

The sample comprised blood. This chain joins TRBV6-2 or TRBV6-3 to TRBJ2-1; 10 bases in the junction line up with TRBD2. The clonotype originates from a boy aged 5-17 years in good health. Here is the DNA: TGTGCCAGCAGTTACTCTAGGACTAGCGGCACATACAATGAGCAGTTCTTC. This is translated as CASSYSRTSGTYNEQFF.